Included here is one TCR beta chain sequence, with context. These data come from a study of shared clonotypes between healthy human individuals. Naive CD8 populations comprised CD45RO-negative cells positively selected for CCR7, excluding terminally differentiated effector memory CD45RA+ cells. All the donors were Caucasian adults who lived in Nashville, Tennessee. Sequencing used immunoSEQ multiplex PCR; TCRdb keeps in-frame clones, though not all of them. The sample records millions of clones, about 95% being singletons. The CDR3 runs 15 residues. Per the germline V gene, CDR1 is GTSNPN and CDR2 is SVGIG (reference sequence). The V end lost 2 bases, the J end lost 5 bases, and 16 bases lay between the germline ends.

This chain connects TRBV30 to TRBJ2-1, with unresolved D. This clonotype was sampled from a young man in good health. The specimen was naive CD8+ T cells sorted from blood. The chain's CDR3 is CAWSPGNSRNNEQFF. DNA of the CDR3: TGTGCCTGGAGTCCAGGTAACAGCCGAAACAATGAGCAGTTCTTC.